Each of the 11 T cell receptor beta chains below was sequenced from the same sample in a study of T-cell memory formation after mild COVID-19. Via MiXCR, TCRdb re-called the 5' RACE reads, giving one row per CDR3 protein. The data show 150,000 to 200,000 distinct CDR3 sequences, with roughly 31% seen just once and approximately 12% held by the top ten. Material for sequencing was PBMCs or a T cell subset sorted from them (not recorded which). The receptors come from an adult woman who had mild COVID-19 (a few samples of this study predate the infection). Cell type and time point are not known.

The chain carries TRBV4-1 and TRBJ2-7; D may correspond to TRBD1 or TRBD2 (7 bases each). The V gene's germline CDR1 is MGHRA and CDR2 YSYEKL. Trimming took 1 base from V and 4 from J, leaving 29 bases between them. The CDR3 sequence is 20 residues long. The chain's CDR3 is CASSQGQGGALNDHEYEQYF. The CDR3 DNA sequence: TGCGCCAGCAGCCAAGGTCAGGGGGGGGCTCTAAATGACCACGAGTACGAGCAGTACTTC.

The rearrangement joins TRBV24-1 to TRBJ2-5, with unresolved D. The CDR3 has 11 residues. The V gene's germline CDR1 is KGHDR and CDR2 SFDVKD. Trimming stripped 4 bases from V and 5 bases from J, with 4 bases between. Here the CDR3 reads CATSEAETQYF. The CDR3 DNA is TGTGCCACCAGTGAGGCGGAGACCCAGTACTTC.

This chain connects TRBV23-1 to TRBJ1-5, with D possibly TRBD1 on 5 matching bases. TRBV23-1 has ORF status, its function being uncertain. With 1 base removed from V and 0 bases from J, the gap between germline ends came to 16 bases. The CDR3 loop spans 18 amino acids. Here the CDR3 reads CASSQYRDRKDSNQPQHF. The DNA for the CDR3 is TGCGCCAGCAGTCAATACCGGGACCGAAAGGATAGCAATCAGCCCCAGCATTTT.

J is TRBJ2-7 and V is TRBV6-1; TRBD2 might be the D (6 bases). This CDR3 contains 15 residues. Trimming left V 2 bases short and J 3 bases short, with 14 bases between. Germline CDR1 reads MNHNS; CDR2 reads SASEGT. The CDR3 region is CASSEREALIYEQYF. CDR3 nucleotide sequence: TGTGCCAGCAGTGAAAGGGAGGCCCTGATCTACGAGCAGTACTTC.

The V and J genes are TRBV7-2 and TRBJ2-1; D gene ambiguous. CDR3 length: 14 amino acids. The germline V gene encodes CDR1 SGHTA and CDR2 FQGNSA. The ends were cut back, 0 bases at V and 3 bases at J, with 6 bases in the middle. DNA of the CDR3: TGTGCCAGCAGCTTAGCTGGTAGCTACAATGAGCAGTTCTTC. It is translated as CASSLAGSYNEQFF.

The chain uses TRBV5-5 and TRBJ2-2, with D perhaps matching TRBD1 or TRBD2 (6 bases each). Germline loops: CDR1 SGHKS, CDR2 YYEKEE (reference sequence). This CDR3 spans 18 amino acids. V lost 4 bases and J lost 4, with 23 bases in between. The CDR3 loop is CASSAGLFGDRRTGELFF. CDR3 DNA: TGTGCCAGCAGCGCGGGGCTCTTTGGAGACAGGCGCACCGGGGAGCTGTTTTTT.

This clonotype was observed a handful of times. V is TRBV6-5 and J is TRBJ2-2; the match to TRBD2 covers 7 bases. Losses at the gene ends were 6 bases for V and 4 bases for J; bases not matched to a gene: 14. The CDR3 is made up of 17 amino acids. In germline, CDR1 is MNHEY, CDR2 SVGAGI. CDR3 protein: CASSPHETSRVTGELFF. As DNA, the CDR3 is TGTGCCAGCAGCCCCCACGAGACTAGCCGAGTCACCGGGGAGCTGTTTTTT.

The chain has TRBV5-8 and TRBJ2-1; 11 bases are shared with TRBD2. Germline-derived CDR1 and CDR2 are SGHTS and YDEGEE. Trimming took 3 bases from V and 7 from J; bases not matched to a gene: 9. CDR3 length: 16 amino acids. The CDR3 loop is CASSSELAGARNEQFF. The CDR3 coding sequence is TGTGCCAGCAGCTCTGAACTAGCGGGGGCTCGGAATGAGCAGTTCTTC.

The chain carries TRBV6-6 and TRBJ2-7; tentative D call: TRBD1 (5 bases). The CDR3 is made up of 14 amino acids. Trimming shortened V by 0 bases and J by 3 bases, and 9 bases separated the two germline ends. The V gene's germline CDR1 is MNHNY and CDR2 SVGAGI (reference sequence). The CDR3 DNA sequence: TGTGCCAGCAGTTACTCCAGGGCAAACTACGAGCAGTACTTC. Amino acids: CASSYSRANYEQYF.

This clonotype has a handful of counts. This chain links TRBV5-1 with TRBJ2-7, with 14 positions matching TRBD2. Germline CDR1 reads SGHRS; CDR2 reads YFSETQ. Germline trimming cut 7 bases from V and 6 bases from J; bases unmatched to any gene: 12. The CDR3 is 16 amino acids. CDR3 sequence: CASRGLAGVSEGEQYF. For the CDR3, the DNA is TGCGCCAGCCGGGGACTAGCGGGAGTATCGGAAGGCGAGCAGTACTTC.

In DNA, the CDR3 is TGTGCCACCAGTGATACTTCAGGGGAAAGCTACAATGAGCAGTTCTTC. Protein product: CATSDTSGESYNEQFF. The V and J genes are TRBV24-1 and TRBJ2-1; D may be TRBD1 (6 bases). Trimming took off 3 bases at V and 3 bases at J, with 14 bases between the two ends. The CDR3 spans 16 residues. The V gene's germline CDR1 is KGHDR and CDR2 SFDVKD.